This is a list of T cell receptor beta chains from one sample in a study of blood T cell repertoires in COVID-19. The table came from immunoSEQ multiplex PCR; TCRdb's copy has only in-frame clones and leaves some out. This table has around 250,000 clones, more than 80% appearing once. What was sequenced was PBMCs or T cells enriched from blood (not recorded which). The origin of the receptors is a woman aged 25 to 45 with acute COVID-19. CDR3s include the opening cysteine and the closing phenylalanine or tryptophan. Each record gives: CDR3 DNA, CDR3 protein, J gene, V gene, clone size, D gene. The D gene is left open where the match is weak. Only part of the rows carry a size: once, few, many, or a class if the clone is expanded.

DNA: TGTGCCAGCAGCTTGGCGGCAGGAACGAACACCGGGGAGCTGTTTTTT
CDR3: CASSLAAGTNTGELFF
J: TRBJ2-2
V: TRBV5-6
size: NA
D: NA

DNA: TGCAGTGCTAGTGCTCTGGGGACAGGGGTGACCAAAAACATTCAGTACTTC
CDR3: CSASALGTGVTKNIQYF
J: TRBJ2-4
V: TRBV20-1
size: NA
D: TRBD1

DNA: TGTGCCAGTAGTATCCCGACAGCCGTCTATGGCTACACCTTC
CDR3: CASSIPTAVYGYTF
J: TRBJ1-2
V: TRBV19
size: NA
D: NA

DNA: TGTGCCAGCAGCTCCCTGGGCTTAGGCGAGTACGAGCAGTACTTC
CDR3: CASSSLGLGEYEQYF
J: TRBJ2-7
V: TRBV7-9
size: NA
D: NA

DNA: TGTGCCAGCAGCCCCGGGACAGGGGATACGCAGTATTTT
CDR3: CASSPGTGDTQYF
J: TRBJ2-3
V: TRBV28
size: NA
D: TRBD1

DNA: TGTGCCAGCAGCTCCTATGTAGGGCTAGCGGGAGTTGAGCAGTTCTTC
CDR3: CASSSYVGLAGVEQFF
J: TRBJ2-1
V: TRBV7-3
size: NA
D: TRBD2

DNA: TGTGCCAGCAGTATGGACAGGGTACATGGCTACACCTTC
CDR3: CASSMDRVHGYTF
J: TRBJ1-2
V: TRBV6-5
size: NA
D: TRBD1

DNA: TGTGCCAGCAGCTTAGTTTCGGGACAGGCCCAAGAGACCCAGTACTTC
CDR3: CASSLVSGQAQETQYF
J: TRBJ2-5
V: TRBV11-2
size: NA
D: TRBD1

DNA: TGCGCCAGCAGCCAGCGGGAGGGCCCCCAGTCCTACAATGAGCAGTTCTTC
CDR3: CASSQREGPQSYNEQFF
J: TRBJ2-1
V: TRBV4-1
size: NA
D: TRBD2

DNA: TGTGCCAGCAGCTTAGCACTAGCGGCCTTCGGGGGGGAGCTGTTTTTT
CDR3: CASSLALAAFGGELFF
J: TRBJ2-2
V: TRBV7-8
size: NA
D: TRBD2

DNA: TGCGCCAGCAGCCAAGATCGAAGGGGAGGAGGTTCCGAGCAGTACTTC
CDR3: CASSQDRRGGGSEQYF
J: TRBJ2-7
V: TRBV4-1
size: NA
D: NA

DNA: TGTGCCAGCAGCTTAAGCGTAGCGGACCACAATGAGCAGTTCTTC
CDR3: CASSLSVADHNEQFF
J: TRBJ2-1
V: TRBV7-3
size: NA
D: NA

DNA: TGTGCCAGCTCACCATCGGCGGAGGCCACAGATACGCAGTATTTT
CDR3: CASSPSAEATDTQYF
J: TRBJ2-3
V: TRBV18
size: once
D: NA